Presented here are 18 T cell receptor beta chains from one specimen sequenced in a study of vaccination and CD4 T cells after COVID-19. Cultured CD4+ T-cell DNA underwent Oncomine TCR Beta short-read sequencing. TCRdb independently ran MiXCR on the PCR reads; one entry per CDR3 protein. The data contain 6,500 to 9,000 distinct CDR3 sequences, about 36% of them singletons. What these receptors recognize is not known. Regarding treatment: approximately nine-day PBMC culture with coronavirus spike peptide pools or control peptides (ViraFEST assay). Pre-COVID-19 pandemic sampling (2011-2018) yielded the unexposed donor's CD4+ T cells. The sample consisted of CD4+ T cells from blood, cultured in vitro. The receptor set was obtained from a human donor in good health.

The chain couples TRBV20-1 to TRBJ1-1; TRBD1 matches 11 bases. This CDR3 region has 14 residues. Germline V CDR1 and CDR2: DFQATT, SNEGSKA (reference sequence). The J segment lost 5 bases and the V segment lost 5 bases, leaving 7 bases of the junction unmatched. In DNA, the CDR3 is TGCAGTGCTTGGTGGACAGGGGGCGGGACTGAAGCTTTCTTT. As protein: CSAWWTGGGTEAFF.

V gene TRBV7-3 combines with J gene TRBJ2-2; D is perhaps TRBD2 (7 bases). The CDR3 covers 17 residues. V was clipped by 1 base and J by 1 base, with 13 bases between them. Germline V gives CDR1 SGHTA, CDR2 FQGTGA. CDR3 in DNA: TGTGCCAGCAGCTTAATATGGGGGGGCTTGAACACCGGGGAGCTGTTTTTT. Amino acids: CASSLIWGGLNTGELFF. The full variable domain, in which reference TRBV7-3 and TRBJ2-2 provide the parts outside the CDR3, is GAGVSQTPSNKVTEKGKYVELRCDPISGHTALYWYRQSLGQGPEFLIYFQGTGAADDSGLPNDRFFAVRPEGSVSTLKIQRTERGDSAVYLCASSLIWGGLNTGELFFGEGSRLTVL.

The rearrangement joins TRBV6-1 to TRBJ1-2, with a tentative D call TRBD1 (5 bases). The germline V and J ends were trimmed by 5 bases and 7 bases, with 20 bases remaining between them. The CDR3 runs to 15 residues. Germline-derived CDR1 and CDR2 are MNHNS and SASEGT. CDR3 coding DNA: TGTGCCAGCAGTACCGGGGGGGGGTGGAAAAGTGGCTACACCTTC. Translating it yields CASSTGGGWKSGYTF.

The V call is TRBV19, the J call TRBJ2-7; possibly TRBD2 for D (7 bases). Trimming cost V 3 bases and J 0 bases, with 12 bases left between them. Germline CDR1 and CDR2: LNHDA and SQIVND (reference sequence). The CDR3 contains 15 residues. The chain's CDR3 is CASSILGGPSYEQYF. CDR3 bases: TGTGCCAGTAGTATCCTCGGGGGGCCCTCCTACGAGCAGTACTTC.

This clonotype occurred a few times. V gene TRBV7-9 combines with J gene TRBJ1-6, with a tentative D call TRBD1 (6 bases). CDR1 and CDR2 (germline): SEHNR, FQNEAQ (reference sequence). The CDR3 is made up of 15 amino acids. The V end was cut by 3 bases, the J end by 8 bases, with 14 bases between. The CDR3 spells CASSFERPGDSPLHF. The CDR3 DNA is TGTGCCAGCAGCTTCGAAAGACCAGGGGATTCACCCCTCCACTTT.

This chain uses TRBV18 with TRBJ1-2; tentatively, D is TRBD1 (6 bases). The CDR3 sequence is 13 residues long. V lost 2 bases, J lost 8 bases, and 12 bases lay in between. Looked up from germline, CDR1 is KGHSH and CDR2 is LQKENI. This CDR3 is CASSPMGAEGYTF. CDR3 sequence (DNA): TGTGCCAGCTCACCAATGGGGGCAGAAGGCTACACCTTC.

The rearrangement uses TRBV20-1 and TRBJ2-3; no clear D. The CDR3 is 13 residues long. Germline V gene lookup returns CDR1 DFQATT and CDR2 SNEGSKA (reference sequence). Trimming pared 3 bases from V and 4 bases from J, leaving 11 bases between. CDR3 amino acids: CSARETGSDTQYF. In DNA form, the CDR3 reads TGCAGTGCTAGGGAAACGGGCTCAGATACGCAGTATTTT.

This chain links TRBV7-3 with TRBJ2-5; D may be TRBD2 (7 bases). The CDR3 totals 17 residues. Trimming cost V 5 bases and J 5 bases, with 24 bases left between them. Looked up from germline, CDR1 is SGHTA and CDR2 is FQGTGA. CDR3 DNA sequence: TGTGCCAGCAGCCCGCTAGGGGGGGGCTCACCCCTGGAGACCCAGTACTTC. Encoded protein: CASSPLGGGSPLETQYF.

Only a few counts were recorded for this clonotype. The chain has TRBV20-1 and TRBJ1-2; 8 bases agree with TRBD1. This CDR3 has 17 residues. CDR1 DFQATT and CDR2 SNEGSKA come from the germline V gene (reference sequence). The V segment lost 5 bases and the J segment 5 bases; nucleotides outside the gene matches: 19. As DNA, the CDR3 is TGCAGTGCTGGACAGGGACTAATAGAACTCCGGGGATATGGCTACACCTTC. It is translated as CSAGQGLIELRGYGYTF.

This clonotype was recorded a few times. CDR3 sequence: CASSVPSGGPGADTQYF. As DNA, the CDR3 is TGCGCCAGCAGTGTGCCTAGCGGGGGCCCGGGGGCAGATACGCAGTATTTT. J is TRBJ2-3 and V is TRBV10-1; 10 bases match TRBD2. The CDR3 extends over 17 amino acids. Looked up from germline, CDR1 is WNHNN and CDR2 is SYGVQD (reference sequence). Trimming removed 4 bases from V and 4 bases from J; junction bases left unmatched: 11.

J is TRBJ1-2 and V is TRBV19; no clear D. V was pared by 5 bases and J by 4 bases, with 8 bases between. This CDR3 has 12 amino acids. Germline values: CDR1 LNHDA, CDR2 SQIVND (reference sequence). The CDR3 nucleotides read TGTGCCAGTAGTCCCGGGTCCTATGGCTACACCTTC. As protein: CASSPGSYGYTF.

This clonotype is labeled as large. J is TRBJ2-3 and V is TRBV6-1, with D possibly matching TRBD1 (6 bases). Germline V CDR1 and CDR2: MNHNS, SASEGT. Trimming removed 6 bases at V and 4 bases at J, with 11 bases between. CDR3 size: 13 residues. The CDR3 sequence is CASRADSPDTQYF. DNA of the CDR3: TGTGCCAGCAGGGCGGACAGTCCAGATACGCAGTATTTT.

This chain connects TRBV20-1 to TRBJ2-1; weak D call: TRBD2 (6 bases). Trimming took 3 bases from V and 3 from J, leaving 18 bases between them. The CDR3 is 16 residues long. Germline V gene lookup returns CDR1 DFQATT and CDR2 SNEGSKA (reference sequence). CDR3 sequence reads: CSASPTLGTYYNEQFF. As DNA, the CDR3 is TGCAGTGCTAGCCCGACCCTCGGGACTTACTACAATGAGCAGTTCTTC.

This chain connects TRBV6-1 to TRBJ2-2, with D maybe TRBD1 (6 bases). Germline-derived CDR1 and CDR2 are MNHNS and SASEGT. Between the trimmed V and J ends, which lost 2 bases and 6 bases, there was a span of 13 bases. CDR3 length: 15 amino acids. The CDR3, as DNA: TGTGCCAGCAGTGAATATGGGGGCTCGGCCGGGGAGCTGTTTTTT. Its protein product is CASSEYGGSAGELFF.

The chain carries TRBV11-1 and TRBJ1-2; D gene unclear. Germline lookup yields CDR1 SGHAT and CDR2 FQDESV (reference sequence). Trimming took 3 bases from V and 4 from J, leaving 9 bases between them. The CDR3 totals 13 residues. The CDR3 DNA reads as TGTGCCAGCAGCTTCGTGACTGGCTATGGCTACACCTTC. Translating gives CASSFVTGYGYTF.

The table lists this clonotype with a count of one. The V gene is TRBV5-1, the J gene TRBJ1-2; D perhaps matches TRBD1 (5 bases). In germline, CDR1 is SGHRS, CDR2 YFSETQ. The germline V and J ends were trimmed by 2 bases and 7 bases, with 15 bases remaining between them. The CDR3 length is 14 residues. The CDR3 region is CASSFLTQDPGYTF. Written as DNA, the CDR3 is TGCGCCAGCAGCTTTCTTACACAGGACCCTGGCTACACCTTC.

In this sample, this clonotype turned up a few times. CDR3 bases: TGCAGTGCTACCGACGGCGGGAACACTGAAGCTTTCTTT. This encodes CSATDGGNTEAFF. The V gene is TRBV20-1, the J gene TRBJ1-1; D ambiguous. This CDR3 is built from 13 residues. V lost 4 bases to trimming and J lost 1 base, with 10 bases between them. From germline, CDR1 is DFQATT and CDR2 SNEGSKA (reference sequence).

The gene calls are TRBV2 and TRBJ2-1; TRBD2 might be the D (5 bases). V was cut by 6 bases and J by 8 bases, with 14 bases left in between. CDR1 and CDR2 from the germline V gene are SNHLY and FYNNEI. The CDR3 has 13 residues. CDR3 sequence reads: CASRLGLSYEQFF. The CDR3 coding sequence is TGTGCCAGCAGACTAGGCCTAAGCTATGAGCAGTTCTTC.